This T cell receptor beta chain was identified in a study of technical replicates of blood from a handful of donors. A single count supports this clone. TCRdb's copy holds only in-frame clones and misses some; the assay was immunoSEQ multiplex PCR. Of 95,000 to 100,000 clones in the sample, nearly 96% were seen once. The sample comprised T cells isolated from PBMCs. This sequence was found in a human donor in good health.

The CDR3 here is CASSLGTGAMNTEAFF. CDR3 DNA sequence: TGCGCCAGCAGCTTGGGGACAGGGGCTATGAACACTGAAGCTTTCTTT. The chain carries TRBV5-1 and TRBJ1-1; 9 bases line up with TRBD1. The CDR3 contains 16 residues. In germline, CDR1 is SGHRS, CDR2 YFSETQ. V lost 0 bases and J lost 0; bases outside the gene matches: 3.